One and the same sample provided the 10 T cell receptor beta chains below, sequenced in a study of T cell clones after liver transplantation. Data came from immunoSEQ multiplex PCR; TCRdb stores just in-frame clones and leaves some out. The sample holds around 18,000 clones, 75% to 90% seen once. Source: CD8+ T cells from blood, taken about 46 months after liver transplant. These receptor sequences come from a human patient who received a liver transplant. The graft donor may have given rise to some T cells.

J is TRBJ1-3 and V is TRBV7-9; D is possibly TRBD1 (6 bases). V was cut by 4 bases and J by 0 bases, with 10 bases left in between. The germline V gene encodes CDR1 SEHNR and CDR2 FQNEAQ (reference sequence). The CDR3 covers 15 residues. CDR3 coding DNA: TGTGCCAGCAGCTCAACAGGGTACTCTGGAAACACCATATATTTT. It translates to CASSSTGYSGNTIYF.

The rearrangement uses TRBV28 and TRBJ2-2; D may be TRBD1 (5 bases). Per the germline V gene, CDR1 is MDHEN and CDR2 is SYDVKM. Trimming pared 4 bases from V and 4 bases from J, leaving 13 bases between. CDR3 length equals 15 residues. The CDR3 loop reads CASSWWQGATGELFF. The DNA for the CDR3 is TGTGCCAGCAGTTGGTGGCAGGGTGCCACCGGGGAGCTGTTTTTT.

The rearrangement links TRBV4-1 to TRBJ1-1; D is undetermined. V lost 0 bases and J lost 5, with 16 bases in between. The CDR3 spans 16 residues. The germline gives CDR1 MGHRA, CDR2 YSYEKL. This chain's CDR3 is CASSQDRRREGTEAFF. CDR3 in DNA: TGCGCCAGCAGCCAAGATCGACGGAGGGAAGGGACTGAAGCTTTCTTT.

This chain connects TRBV7-9 to TRBJ2-5, with 12 bases lining up with TRBD2. Germline CDR1 SEHNR, CDR2 FQNEAQ (reference sequence). The ends lost 5 bases at V and 5 bases at J; junction bases unmatched: 12. This CDR3 is built from 17 residues. The CDR3 loop reads CASSLGLAGGPGETQYF. Here the CDR3 DNA reads TGTGCCAGCAGCCTGGGTCTAGCGGGAGGGCCGGGGGAGACCCAGTACTTC.

The rearrangement uses TRBV6-6 and TRBJ2-1, with D perhaps TRBD2 (6 bases). The CDR3 runs 15 residues. The V and J ends lost 2 bases and 4 bases respectively, with 12 bases between them. The V gene's germline CDR1 is MNHNY and CDR2 SVGAGI (reference sequence). The CDR3, as DNA: TGTGCCAGCAGTTACCCATCCGGGACTTACAATGAGCAGTTCTTC. This encodes CASSYPSGTYNEQFF.

The rearrangement links TRBV5-4 to TRBJ2-1; D is possibly TRBD2 (6 bases). In germline, CDR1 is SGHNT, CDR2 YYREEE (reference sequence). The CDR3 has 14 amino acids. The germline V and J ends were trimmed by 0 bases and 4 bases, with 8 bases remaining between them. The CDR3 protein is CASSLGLEYNEQFF. As DNA, the CDR3 is TGTGCCAGCAGCTTGGGACTAGAATACAATGAGCAGTTCTTC.

J is TRBJ2-3 and V is TRBV30; 7 positions agree with TRBD2. Losses at the gene ends were 8 bases for V and 0 bases for J; bases not matched to a gene: 8. The CDR3 has 14 residues. Germline-derived CDR1 and CDR2 are GTSNPN and SVGIG (reference sequence). Here the CDR3 reads CARQASGSTDTQYF. The CDR3 DNA reads as TGTGCCCGGCAGGCTAGCGGCAGCACAGATACGCAGTATTTT.

The chain employs TRBV28 and TRBJ1-2, with D tentatively TRBD1 (5 bases). The germline V gene has CDR1 MDHEN and CDR2 SYDVKM. The CDR3 is 14 amino acids. Trimming stripped 7 bases from V and 4 bases from J, with 16 bases between. CDR3: CASILSGGGYGYTF. The CDR3 region has the DNA TGTGCCAGCATCCTCTCGGGGGGAGGCTATGGCTACACCTTC.

The chain joins TRBV15 to TRBJ2-3; D is unresolved. Germline CDR1 is LNHNV and CDR2 is YYDKDF (reference sequence). The V end lost 5 bases, the J end lost 2 bases, and 20 bases lay between the germline ends. This CDR3 is 17 amino acids long. The CDR3 loop reads CATSPRTKAELTDTQYF. The CDR3 DNA follows: TGTGCCACCAGCCCCAGAACAAAGGCGGAACTCACAGATACGCAGTATTTT.

This sequence joins TRBV15 and TRBJ1-1; TRBD1 might be the D (6 bases). CDR3 length equals 15 residues. CDR1 and CDR2 from the germline V gene are LNHNV and YYDKDF (reference sequence). V dropped 5 bases and J dropped 6 bases, with 19 bases sitting between them. The CDR3 here is CATSPEKGGGSEAFF. CDR3 nucleotides: TGTGCCACCAGCCCAGAAAAAGGGGGGGGGTCTGAAGCTTTCTTT.